A selection of T cell receptor beta chains follows, all from one sample in a study of control samples from healthy donors and cancer patients. TCRdb keeps only in-frame clones here, not all; method: immunoSEQ multiplex PCR. The table lists approximately 130,000 clones, roughly 87% of them singletons, with 8% to 9% in the top ten. Sequencing input: blood. Every receptor here comes from a man in his forties in good health. CDR3s include the opening cysteine and the closing phenylalanine or tryptophan. A D gene is named only where the DNA matches it firmly. Where a row states a size, it is once, few, many or the class of an expanded clone; other rows omit it.

CDR3nt	CDR3aa	v_gene	abundance	d_gene	j_gene
TGCGCCAGCAGCTTGTCCAGGGGCACAGATACGCAGTATTTT	CASSLSRGTDTQYF	TRBV5-1	.	.	TRBJ2-3
TGTGCCAGCAACGGCAACTATGGCTACACCTTC	CASNGNYGYTF	TRBV5-6	.	.	TRBJ1-2
TGTGCCAGCAGCTTTGGGTTAGAGGCCACAACTAATGAAAAACTGTTTTTT	CASSFGLEATTNEKLFF	TRBV7-9	.	.	TRBJ1-4
TGTGCCAGCAGTTCTATCGGGACAGGGGTTTTTGAAGCTTTCTTT	CASSSIGTGVFEAFF	TRBV7-2	.	TRBD1	TRBJ1-1
TGTGCCAGCAGGGGGACAGGGGGCGTTTCAACTAATGAAAAACTGTTTTTT	CASRGTGGVSTNEKLFF	TRBV7-6	.	TRBD1	TRBJ1-4
TGTGCCAGCAGTTACCAGAACACTGAAGCTTTCTTT	CASSYQNTEAFF	TRBV6-6	.	.	TRBJ1-1
TGTGCCAGCAGCTTAGCCGGGGGGGCGATCGGGGAGCTGTTTTTT	CASSLAGGAIGELFF	TRBV7-9	.	TRBD2	TRBJ2-2
TGTGCCTGCACCTCTTATAGCAATCAGCCCCAGCATTTT	CACTSYSNQPQHF	TRBV30	.	.	TRBJ1-5
TGTGCCAGCAGCTTAGCAGGGATTGATTCACCCCTCCACTTT	CASSLAGIDSPLHF	TRBV7-9	.	.	TRBJ1-6
TGCGCCAGCAGCCTCCGACAGGGGCCGAACTATGGCTACACCTTC	CASSLRQGPNYGYTF	TRBV4-3	few	TRBD1	TRBJ1-2
TGTGCCAGCAGCCTGAGACCCCTAGGGTACAGGGAAGAGACCCAGTACTTC	CASSLRPLGYREETQYF	TRBV13	.	.	TRBJ2-5
TGTGCCAGCAGTTTGGGCTCTGGGGCCAACGTCCTGACTTTC	CASSLGSGANVLTF	TRBV6-5	.	.	TRBJ2-6
TGTGCCAGCAGGACAGGGCACTCTGGAAACACCATATATTTT	CASRTGHSGNTIYF	TRBV28	.	TRBD1	TRBJ1-3
TGTGCCAGCAGCTCTGGTTCTGGGTACGTCTACGAGCAGTACTTC	CASSSGSGYVYEQYF	TRBV9	.	.	TRBJ2-7
TGCGCCAGCAGCGGGACATCCAATAATTCACCCCTCCACTTT	CASSGTSNNSPLHF	TRBV5-1	.	.	TRBJ1-6
TGTGCCAGCAGCTTTGCGGTCGGGGAGCTGTTTTTT	CASSFAVGELFF	TRBV5-6	.	.	TRBJ2-2
TGTGCCAGTACGGGGATGAACACTGAAGCTTTCTTT	CASTGMNTEAFF	TRBV19	.	.	TRBJ1-1
TGTGCCAGCAGCTCTAGGATCGACTCTGGAAACACCATATATTTT	CASSSRIDSGNTIYF	TRBV7-9	.	.	TRBJ1-3
TGTGCCAGCAGTGAGATCTGGGGGGAAAGCACAGATACGCAGTATTTT	CASSEIWGESTDTQYF	TRBV2	.	.	TRBJ2-3
TGTGCCCTGAACACAGATACGCAGTATTTT	CALNTDTQYF	TRBV30	.	.	TRBJ2-3
TGCAGCGTTGAAGTGGAGGGAGGCAGCAATCAGCCCCAGCATTTT	CSVEVEGGSNQPQHF	TRBV29-1	.	.	TRBJ1-5
TGTGCCAGCAGCTTCGGACAGGAGAGTGAAAAACTGTTTTTT	CASSFGQESEKLFF	TRBV7-2	.	TRBD1	TRBJ1-4
TGTGCCAGCAGCCTCCATAATAGTCGTCCAGAAGCTTTCTTT	CASSLHNSRPEAFF	TRBV11-3	.	.	TRBJ1-1
TGCGCCAGCAGCCCGTCGTATGCGGGTAACTATGGCTACACCTTC	CASSPSYAGNYGYTF	TRBV4-3	.	.	TRBJ1-2
TGTGCCAGCTCACCTTCAACGTTAGGGGCGAACACTGAAGCTTTCTTT	CASSPSTLGANTEAFF	TRBV18	.	.	TRBJ1-1
TGTGCCACCTCCCACAGGGTTAATCAGCCCCAGCATTTT	CATSHRVNQPQHF	TRBV10-3	.	.	TRBJ1-5
TGTGCCTCACAGACAGTACCTAGCTCCTACAATGAGCAGTTCTTC	CASQTVPSSYNEQFF	TRBV6-5	.	.	TRBJ2-1
TGTGCCAGCAGTGGGCTTGGGGAGACCCAGTACTTC	CASSGLGETQYF	TRBV2	.	.	TRBJ2-5
TGTGCCGGCAGCCCAGCCGCTGCGGGGGGGCGGGAGACCCAGTACTTC	CAGSPAAAGGRETQYF	TRBV11-3	.	TRBD2	TRBJ2-5
TGCAGCGTCGATGACAGGATGAACACTGAAGCTTTCTTT	CSVDDRMNTEAFF	TRBV29-1	.	.	TRBJ1-1
TGTGCCAGTTCCCGGGACGGGGGCTACTACGAGCAGTACTTC	CASSRDGGYYEQYF	TRBV7-2	once	.	TRBJ2-7
TGTGCCAGCAGCCAAGATCGGGAACCGGGACAGGGGACCTCTGGGGCCAACGTCCTGACTTTC	CASSQDREPGQGTSGANVLTF	TRBV3-1/TRBV3-2	.	TRBD1	TRBJ2-6
TGTGCCTGGACTAGCGGGGGGGCCGGGACAGATACGCAGTATTTT	CAWTSGGAGTDTQYF	TRBV30	.	TRBD2	TRBJ2-3